This T cell receptor (beta chain) came from a study of cytomegalovirus exposure and HLA in healthy donors. Study context: In terms of ancestry, the Caucasian-associated cluster contained 81% of the approximately 400 genotyped donors.

The PCR used 60 Vbeta and 13 Jbeta primers. As originally analysed: A follow-up analysis tallied some 80 million unique TCR beta chains, some 11 million shared. Clones were read by immunoSEQ multiplex PCR, and TCRdb kept only the in-frame ones, dropping some. V and J calls and clone size are copied from that table; D and trimming were computed from the DNA. Among approximately 150,000 clones listed, 65% to 75% were seen once. Germline CDR1 reads SGHDT; CDR2 reads YYEEEE. The CDR3 consists of 16 residues. With 2 bases clipped from V and 8 bases from J, the junction kept 11 bases outside the gene matches.

Material: PBMCs. The sequence was obtained from a man aged 55 to 70 in good health and CMV-seronegative. V usage is TRBV5-6 and J usage is TRBJ2-1; the match to TRBD1 covers 9 bases. The CDR3 DNA reads as TGTGCCAGCAGCTTCGGGACAGGGAGCCCGTTCCATGAGCAGTTCTTC. Its translation is CASSFGTGSPFHEQFF.